This T cell receptor (beta chain) was captured by sequencing in a study of blood T cell repertoires in COVID-19. Study as a whole: Whether acute or convalescent, the COVID-19 samples came from the United States, Italy and Spain.

Profiled with immunoSEQ multiplex PCR; TCRdb holds only in-frame clones, not every one. In the table there are some 200,000 clones, more than 80% of which are singletons. The V gene's germline CDR1 is MNHEY and CDR2 SVGAGI. CDR3 length: 15 amino acids. The V segment lost 0 bases and the J segment 8 bases; nucleotides outside the gene matches: 8. The sequence was obtained from an older woman with acute or convalescent COVID-19. This chain links TRBV6-5 with TRBJ1-2, with 8 bases lining up with TRBD1. Sequenced input: peripheral blood. Here the CDR3 reads CASSYSTAGGDGYTF. In DNA form, the CDR3 reads TGTGCCAGCAGTTACTCGACGGCAGGGGGCGACGGCTACACCTTC.